This passage covers 22 T cell receptor beta chains from one sample sequenced in a study of blood T cell repertoires in COVID-19. Some clones are missing from TCRdb's copy, which holds only in-frame ones; the method was immunoSEQ multiplex PCR. The sample has around 260,000 clones; approximately 87% are singletons. Sequences were obtained from peripheral blood. These receptors were collected from a woman in her forties or fifties with acute or convalescent COVID-19.

This chain uses TRBV27 with TRBJ1-6; D unclear. Per germline, CDR1 MNHEY and CDR2 SMNVEV (reference sequence). With 8 bases removed from V and 1 base from J, the gap between germline ends came to 12 bases. This CDR3 is built from 15 residues. The CDR3 loop is CASGVPASYNSPLHF. CDR3 coding DNA: TGTGCCAGCGGAGTACCCGCATCCTATAATTCACCCCTCCACTTT.

The chain carries TRBV3-1 (or the pseudogene TRBV3-2) and TRBJ2-6; D call uncertain. CDR3 length: 18 amino acids. Trimming left V 1 base short and J 0 bases short, with 13 bases between. Germline-derived CDR1 and CDR2 are LGHDT and YNNKEL (reference sequence). In DNA, the CDR3 is TGTGCCAGCAGCCAAGTTAATCAGGCGTTCTCTGGGGCCAACGTCCTGACTTTC. Protein sequence: CASSQVNQAFSGANVLTF.

The chain recombines TRBV30 with TRBJ1-5; D is unclear. In germline, CDR1 is GTSNPN, CDR2 SVGIG (reference sequence). This CDR3 region has 15 residues. The V end was cut by 2 bases, the J end by 1 base, with 12 bases between. In DNA, the CDR3 is TGTGCCTGGAGTCCACGGAGACTAAGCAATCAGCCCCAGCATTTT. Amino acids: CAWSPRRLSNQPQHF.

The genes are TRBV28 and TRBJ2-5; perhaps TRBD1 as D (6 bases). The germline V gene has CDR1 MDHEN and CDR2 SYDVKM. V shed 2 bases and J shed 2 bases, with 6 bases lying between them. This CDR3 has 13 amino acids. CDR3 coding DNA: TGTGCCAGCAGTTTACAGGGGCAAGAGACCCAGTACTTC. Protein product: CASSLQGQETQYF.

The CDR3 DNA is TGTGCCAGCAGTGTTACAGGGGAGGAGACCCAGTACTTC. Its translation: CASSVTGEETQYF. J is TRBJ2-5 and V is TRBV27, with 7 bases aligning to TRBD1. V shed 5 bases, J shed 5 bases, and the junction held 5 bases outside the gene matches. CDR1 and CDR2 from the germline V gene are MNHEY and SMNVEV (reference sequence). The CDR3 totals 13 residues.

In its sample, this clone was seen once. This chain joins TRBV11-3 and TRBJ1-1; D is possibly TRBD1 (6 bases). Germline V CDR1 and CDR2: SGHNT, YENEEA. The V end was cut by 5 bases, the J end by 1 base, with 14 bases between. The CDR3 is made up of 15 amino acids. CDR3 nucleotide sequence: TGTGCCAGCAGCCAGCCCGCGACAGGGAACACTGAAGCTTTCTTT. Its protein product is CASSQPATGNTEAFF.

This clone showed up just once. The chain uses TRBV3-1 (or the pseudogene TRBV3-2) and TRBJ2-7; 12 bases are a match to TRBD2. The CDR3 runs 14 residues. Trimming at V came to 4 bases and at J to 5 bases, leaving 3 bases not matched to a gene. Germline V lookup: CDR1 LGHDT, CDR2 YNNKEL (reference sequence). Here the CDR3 reads CASSRLAGGDEQYF. DNA for the CDR3: TGTGCCAGCAGCCGGCTAGCGGGAGGGGACGAGCAGTACTTC.

This chain links TRBV28 with TRBJ2-7; 8 bases map to TRBD2. This CDR3 has 16 residues. Trimming at V came to 5 bases and at J to 4 bases, leaving 13 bases not matched to a gene. Germline V gives CDR1 MDHEN, CDR2 SYDVKM. Here the CDR3 reads CASSAATSGRVYEQYF. CDR3 bases: TGTGCCAGCAGTGCCGCTACTAGCGGCAGGGTATACGAGCAGTACTTC.

Remarks on this clone: Other DNA sequences of this sample code for an identical CDR3. The chain combines TRBV18 with TRBJ2-7; 11 bases line up with TRBD1. This CDR3 comprises 15 residues. The ends lost 3 bases at V and 2 bases at J; junction bases unmatched: 3. In germline, CDR1 is KGHSH, CDR2 LQKENI. Written as DNA, the CDR3 is TGTGCCAGCTCACCGCCGGGACAGGGGGCCTACGAGCAGTACTTC. Amino acids: CASSPPGQGAYEQYF.

The chain recombines TRBV18 with TRBJ1-3, with TRBD1 matching 8 bases. Germline loops: CDR1 KGHSH, CDR2 LQKENI. Trimming at V came to 3 bases and at J to 3 bases, leaving 4 bases not matched to a gene. There are 15 residues in the CDR3. CDR3 DNA: TGTGCCAGCTCACCTTACGGACAGGGTGGAAACACCATATATTTT. Translation gives CASSPYGQGGNTIYF.

This rearrangement joins TRBV7-3 to TRBJ2-4; TRBD1 agrees at 7 bases. Germline CDR1 SGHTA, CDR2 FQGTGA. This CDR3 spans 14 amino acids. Germline trimming cut 5 bases from V and 9 bases from J; bases unmatched to any gene: 10. The CDR3 nucleotides are TGTGCCAGCAGCGCTTACAGGGGTCCCCCCATTCAGTACTTC. Its translation is CASSAYRGPPIQYF.

The rearrangement uses TRBV15 and TRBJ1-5; possible D gene TRBD1, 6 bases. Germline CDR1 reads LNHNV; CDR2 reads YYDKDF (reference sequence). V was trimmed by 5 bases and J by 3 bases, leaving 11 bases between them. CDR3 size: 14 residues. CDR3 bases: TGTGCCACCAGCGGAACAGGGATCAATCAGCCCCAGCATTTT. It specifies CATSGTGINQPQHF.

The chain carries TRBV5-1 and TRBJ1-6, with TRBD1 matching over 11 bases. V lost 3 bases and J lost 7; bases outside the gene matches: 6. The CDR3 runs to 16 residues. Per germline, CDR1 SGHRS and CDR2 YFSETQ. In DNA, the CDR3 is TGCGCCAGCAGCTCCTGGACAGGGGGCAGAAATTCACCCCTCCACTTT. Its translation: CASSSWTGGRNSPLHF.

The V and J genes are TRBV18 and TRBJ1-4, with D maybe TRBD1 (6 bases). The CDR3 consists of 14 residues. V lost 0 bases, J lost 12 bases, and 14 bases lay in between. CDR1 is KGHSH, CDR2 LQKENI, per germline. CDR3 coding DNA: TGTGCCAGCTCACCACCGACAGGTCATCGTCAACTGTTTTTT. It encodes CASSPPTGHRQLFF.

The gene calls are TRBV5-1 and TRBJ1-1, with D perhaps TRBD1 (6 bases). V was shortened by 4 bases and J by 5 bases, with 18 bases between the two germline ends. Germline CDR1 is SGHRS and CDR2 is YFSETQ. CDR3 length: 15 amino acids. CDR3 in amino acids: CASSVYWGPGTEAFF. In DNA, the CDR3 is TGCGCCAGCAGCGTTTACTGGGGGCCCGGAACTGAAGCTTTCTTT.

The chain uses TRBV27 and TRBJ2-2, with unresolved D. Germline V gene sequence: CDR1 MNHEY, CDR2 SMNVEV (reference sequence). The CDR3 is 11 residues long. Trimming took off 3 bases at V and 8 bases at J, with 4 bases between the two ends. CDR3 protein: CASSLTGELFF. CDR3 nucleotides: TGTGCCAGCAGTTTGACAGGGGAGCTGTTTTTT.

The rearrangement joins TRBV20-1 to TRBJ2-7; a weak D match, TRBD2 (5 bases). Trimming removed 6 bases from V and 6 bases from J, with 12 bases in between. The CDR3 extends over 11 amino acids. Germline V lookup: CDR1 DFQATT, CDR2 SNEGSKA (reference sequence). The CDR3 nucleotides read TGCAGTGCGTCCACTAGTTCCGAGCAGTACTTC. Its protein is CSASTSSEQYF.

The chain couples TRBV7-2 to TRBJ2-7, with 9 bases identical to TRBD2. This CDR3 spans 17 amino acids. J lost 4 bases, V lost 1 base, and 11 bases had no gene match. Germline V gives CDR1 SGHTA, CDR2 FQGNSA. The CDR3 coding sequence is TGTGCCAGCAGCTTAGAGTCTCAAGCGGGAGGACTGTACGAGCAGTACTTC. Translation: CASSLESQAGGLYEQYF.

V gene TRBV19 combines with J gene TRBJ2-5; 7 bases align to TRBD1. Germline loops: CDR1 LNHDA, CDR2 SQIVND (reference sequence). CDR3 length equals 16 residues. V dropped 5 bases and J dropped 4; count of bases not matched to a gene: 13. The CDR3 region is CASSRPGTADLETQYF. The CDR3, as DNA: TGTGCCAGTAGTCGACCCGGGACAGCGGATCTAGAGACCCAGTACTTC.

This clone was counted once. The CDR3 coding sequence is TGTGCCAGCTCATACGACAGACCCGGGAGAGCTTTCTTT. It is translated as CASSYDRPGRAFF. V usage is TRBV18 and J usage is TRBJ1-1; possibly TRBD1 for D (5 bases). The V end lost 5 bases, the J end lost 10 bases, and 17 bases lay between the germline ends. The CDR3 is made up of 13 amino acids. Germline V lookup: CDR1 KGHSH, CDR2 LQKENI.

The rearrangement uses TRBV4-3 and TRBJ1-1; a possible D gene is TRBD1 (6 bases). This CDR3 comprises 16 residues. Germline CDR1 reads LGHNA; CDR2 reads YSLEER. Deletions cut 0 bases from V and 5 bases from J, with 16 bases between. This chain's CDR3 is CASSQDPRGGKTEAFF. The CDR3 bases are TGCGCCAGCAGCCAAGATCCGAGGGGGGGGAAAACTGAAGCTTTCTTT.

V and J are TRBV7-2 and TRBJ2-5; D remains ambiguous. In germline, CDR1 is SGHTA, CDR2 FQGNSA. Trimming shortened V by 5 bases and J by 0 bases, and 16 bases separated the two germline ends. This CDR3 contains 16 residues. The CDR3 DNA reads as TGTGCCAGCAGCCACTGGGCCACCCGTTACCAAGAGACCCAGTACTTC. This translates into CASSHWATRYQETQYF.